Sequencing of this TCR beta chain was carried out in a study of blood T cell repertoires in COVID-19. Study context: Some COVID-19 samples were acute and others convalescent; all came from the United States, Italy and Spain.

Germline trimming cut 4 bases from V and 4 bases from J; bases unmatched to any gene: 11. Germline-derived CDR1 and CDR2 are SGHNT and YYREEE (reference sequence). CDR3 size: 16 residues. In Seattle, patients joined the study during active infection and were tracked longitudinally. Clones were sequenced by immunoSEQ multiplex PCR, and TCRdb holds only the in-frame ones, with some missing. The sample lists some 300,000 clones; about 86% were seen once. The sample consisted of peripheral blood. The clonotype was recovered from a woman aged 70 to 79 with COVID-19, enrolled during active disease. The chain combines TRBV5-4 with TRBJ1-2; TRBD1 matches 9 bases. CDR3 in amino acids: CASSNPGTGYIYGYTF. The CDR3 DNA sequence: TGTGCCAGCAGCAATCCCGGGACAGGGTACATCTATGGCTACACCTTC.